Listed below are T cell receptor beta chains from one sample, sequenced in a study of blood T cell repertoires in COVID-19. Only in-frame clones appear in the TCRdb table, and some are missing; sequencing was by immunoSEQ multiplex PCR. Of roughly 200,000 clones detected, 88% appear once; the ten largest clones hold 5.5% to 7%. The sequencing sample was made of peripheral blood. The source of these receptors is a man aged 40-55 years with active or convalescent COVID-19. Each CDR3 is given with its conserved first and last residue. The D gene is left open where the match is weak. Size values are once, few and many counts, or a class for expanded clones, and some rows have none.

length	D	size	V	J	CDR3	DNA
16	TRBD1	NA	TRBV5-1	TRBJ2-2	CASSAGQGANTGELFF	TGCGCCAGCAGCGCGGGACAGGGGGCGAACACCGGGGAGCTGTTTTTT
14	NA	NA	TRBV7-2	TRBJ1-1	CASSLAQVRIEAFF	TGTGCCAGCAGCTTAGCACAGGTCCGTATTGAAGCTTTCTTT
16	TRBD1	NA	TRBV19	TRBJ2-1	CASGIAGTDIYNEQFF	TGTGCCAGTGGTATCGCCGGGACAGACATCTACAATGAGCAGTTCTTC
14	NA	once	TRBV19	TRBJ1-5	CASSISVPNQPQHF	TGTGCCAGTAGTATTTCAGTGCCAAATCAGCCCCAGCATTTT
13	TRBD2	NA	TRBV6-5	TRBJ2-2	CASREVWTGELFF	TGTGCCAGCCGGGAGGTTTGGACCGGGGAGCTGTTTTTT
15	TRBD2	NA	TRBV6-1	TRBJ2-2	CASSEVGLAGGELFF	TGTGCCAGCAGTGAGGTTGGACTAGCGGGAGGGGAGCTGTTTTTT
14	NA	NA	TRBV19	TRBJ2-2	CASKPTGNTGELFF	TGTGCCAGTAAACCGACAGGGAACACCGGGGAGCTGTTTTTT
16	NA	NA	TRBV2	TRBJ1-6	CASSGGGSSYNSPLHF	TGTGCCAGCAGTGGGGGAGGGAGCTCCTATAATTCACCCCTCCACTTT
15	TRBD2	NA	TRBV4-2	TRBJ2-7	CASSPRPSGSYEQYF	TGTGCCAGCAGCCCCCGGCCTAGCGGTTCCTACGAGCAGTACTTC
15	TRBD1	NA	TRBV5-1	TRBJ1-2	CASSLEGGQIIGYTF	TGCGCCAGCAGCTTGGAAGGGGGACAGATAATTGGCTACACCTTC
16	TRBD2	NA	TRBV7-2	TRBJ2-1	CASSLEGSGTYNEQFF	TGTGCCAGCAGCTTAGAAGGCAGCGGGACCTACAATGAGCAGTTCTTC
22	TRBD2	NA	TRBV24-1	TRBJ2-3	CATSDWAAGTSGPTTSTDTQYF	TGTGCCACCAGTGATTGGGCAGCCGGGACTAGCGGTCCGACTACTAGCACAGATACGCAGTATTTT
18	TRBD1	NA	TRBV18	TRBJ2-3	CASSRRTGGTTSTDTQYF	TGTGCCAGCTCACGGCGGACAGGGGGCACCACTAGCACAGATACGCAGTATTTT
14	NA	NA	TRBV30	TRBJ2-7	CAWTPGQTSGSGYF	TGTGCCTGGACCCCCGGTCAAACTTCAGGGTCCGGGTACTTC
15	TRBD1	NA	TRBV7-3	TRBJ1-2	CASSLNPLTGEGYTF	TGTGCCAGCAGCTTAAATCCGTTGACAGGGGAAGGCTACACCTTC
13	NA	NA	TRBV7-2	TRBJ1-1	CASSLENMAEAFF	TGTGCCAGCAGCTTAGAGAATATGGCGGAGGCTTTCTTT
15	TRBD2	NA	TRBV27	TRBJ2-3	CASSFGGGITDTQYF	TGTGCCAGCAGTTTTGGCGGGGGGATCACAGATACGCAGTATTTT
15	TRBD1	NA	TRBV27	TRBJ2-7	CASSPTGTGGYEQYF	TGTGCCAGCTCCCCAACCGGGACAGGGGGATACGAGCAGTACTTC
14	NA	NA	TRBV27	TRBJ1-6	CASSLGGGSDTLHF	TGTGCCAGCAGTTTAGGTGGAGGGTCGGACACCCTCCACTTT
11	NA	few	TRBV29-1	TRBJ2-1	CGGSSYNEQFF	TGCGGGGGGAGCTCCTACAATGAGCAGTTCTTC
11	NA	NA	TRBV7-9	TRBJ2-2	CASRATGELFF	TGTGCCAGCAGGGCCACCGGGGAGCTGTTTTTT
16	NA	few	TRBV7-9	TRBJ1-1	CASSLALRQQHTEAFF	TGTGCCAGCAGCTTAGCCCTCAGACAGCAACACACTGAAGCTTTCTTT
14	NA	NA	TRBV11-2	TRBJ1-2	CASSLSAGIYGYTF	TGTGCCAGCAGCTTATCGGCAGGGATCTATGGCTACACCTTC
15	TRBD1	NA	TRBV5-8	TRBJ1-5	CASSLESGGNQPQHF	TGTGCCAGCAGCTTGGAGTCAGGGGGTAATCAGCCCCAGCATTTT
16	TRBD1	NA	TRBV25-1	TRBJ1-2	CASSEFTGGVLRGYTF	TGTGCCAGCAGTGAATTTACAGGGGGCGTATTACGTGGCTACACCTTC
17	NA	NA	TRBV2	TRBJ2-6	CASIPRQGLSGANVLTF	TGTGCCAGCATCCCCCGCCAGGGACTGTCTGGGGCCAACGTCCTGACTTTC
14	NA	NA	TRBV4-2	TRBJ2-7	CASIGNTAPYEQYF	TGTGCCAGCATCGGGAACACAGCCCCCTACGAGCAGTACTTC
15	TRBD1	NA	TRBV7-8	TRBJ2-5	CASSPNRGPSETQYF	TGTGCCAGCAGCCCGAACAGGGGGCCTTCAGAGACCCAGTACTTC
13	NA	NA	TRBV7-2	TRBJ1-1	CASSVRQPSGAFF	TGTGCCAGCAGCGTAAGACAGCCCTCGGGAGCTTTCTTT
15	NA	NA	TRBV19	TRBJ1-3	CASSISHLSGNTIYF	TGTGCCAGTAGTATAAGCCACCTCTCTGGAAACACCATATATTTT
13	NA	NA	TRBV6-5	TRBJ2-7	CASSYSAGYEQYF	TGTGCCAGCAGTTACTCGGCGGGCTACGAGCAGTACTTC
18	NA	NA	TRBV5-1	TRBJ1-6	CASSLGRNVGGRNSPLHF	TGCGCCAGCAGCTTGGGGAGGAATGTAGGAGGCAGGAATTCACCCCTCCACTTT
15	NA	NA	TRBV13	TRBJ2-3	CASSRAGASTDTQYF	TGTGCCAGCAGCCGCGCGGGCGCTAGCACAGATACGCAGTATTTT
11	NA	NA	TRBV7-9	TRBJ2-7	CASSLRSEQYF	TGTGCCAGCAGCTTGAGGTCCGAGCAGTACTTC
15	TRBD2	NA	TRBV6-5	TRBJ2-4	CASRRSGDYENIQYF	TGTGCCAGCAGGCGGAGCGGGGACTATGAAAACATTCAGTACTTC
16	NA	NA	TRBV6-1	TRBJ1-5	CASSEDPRYSNQPQHF	TGTGCCAGCAGTGAAGACCCCAGGTATAGCAATCAGCCCCAGCATTTT
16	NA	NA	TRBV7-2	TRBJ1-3	CASSTLRGISGNTIYF	TGTGCCAGCAGCACACTACGGGGAATCTCTGGAAACACCATATATTTT
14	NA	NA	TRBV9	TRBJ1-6	CASSVGQDNSPLHF	TGTGCCAGCAGCGTAGGGCAGGATAATTCACCCCTCCACTTT
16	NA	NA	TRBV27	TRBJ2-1	CASSLWLVSSYNEQFF	TGTGCCAGCAGTTTATGGCTGGTAAGCTCCTACAATGAGCAGTTCTTC
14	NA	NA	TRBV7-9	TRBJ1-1	CASSLTMGGTEAFF	TGTGCCAGCAGCCTAACTATGGGGGGCACTGAAGCTTTCTTT
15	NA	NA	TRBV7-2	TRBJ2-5	CASSLYTGTAETQYF	TGTGCCAGCAGCTTATACACCGGGACTGCAGAGACCCAGTACTTC
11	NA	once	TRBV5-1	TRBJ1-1	CASRTRTEAFF	TGCGCCAGCAGAACGCGAACTGAAGCTTTCTTT
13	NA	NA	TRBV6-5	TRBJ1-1	CASRRDKNTEAFF	TGTGCCAGCAGGAGAGACAAGAACACTGAAGCTTTCTTT
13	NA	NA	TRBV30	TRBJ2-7	CAWSVQTSGEQYF	TGTGCCTGGAGTGTACAAACTAGTGGCGAGCAGTACTTC
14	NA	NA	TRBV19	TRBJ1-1	CASRDGPANTEAFF	TGTGCCAGTAGAGATGGGCCGGCGAACACTGAAGCTTTCTTT
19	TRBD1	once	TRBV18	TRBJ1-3	CASSQIRDRPLISGNTIYF	TGTGCCAGCTCACAAATCCGGGACAGACCCCTTATCTCTGGAAACACCATATATTTT
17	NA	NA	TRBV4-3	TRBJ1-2	CASSQDGTGLPNYGYTF	TGCGCCAGCAGCCAAGATGGAACAGGATTACCTAACTATGGCTACACCTTC
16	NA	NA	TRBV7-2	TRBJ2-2	CASSFLGAGNTGELFF	TGTGCCAGCAGCTTTCTCGGTGCGGGCAACACCGGGGAGCTGTTTTTT
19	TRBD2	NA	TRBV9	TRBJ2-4	CASSQEGLAGNLAKNIQYF	TGTGCCAGCAGCCAAGAAGGACTAGCGGGGAACCTAGCCAAAAACATTCAGTACTTC
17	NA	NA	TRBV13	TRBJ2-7	CASSGTGDRQFPYEQYF	TGTGCCAGCAGCGGAACGGGGGACCGACAGTTCCCCTACGAGCAGTACTTC
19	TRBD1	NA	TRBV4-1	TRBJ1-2	CASSPRTPDRGIFGYGYTF	TGCGCCAGCAGCCCAAGAACACCGGACAGGGGGATTTTCGGCTATGGCTACACCTTC
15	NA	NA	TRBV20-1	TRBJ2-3	CSASAPGLGTDTQYF	TGCAGTGCTAGTGCACCGGGACTCGGCACAGATACGCAGTATTTT
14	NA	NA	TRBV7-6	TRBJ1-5	CASSLGAGDQPQHF	TGTGCCAGCAGCTTAGGGGCGGGCGATCAGCCCCAGCATTTT